The 20 T cell receptor beta chains below were found in one sample sequenced in a study of T cells in Graves' hyperthyroidism and ophthalmopathy. It was RNA transcripts that yielded the amplified TCR beta CDR3 regions. First-round RT-PCR targeting the TCR CDR3 was performed with the HTBI primer set. TCRdb fed the multiplex PCR reads into MiXCR, producing one record per CDR3 protein. In the table there are about 480,000 distinct CDR3 sequences, around a quarter of which are singletons. Sequenced: blood. The receptor source for this set is a woman between 25 and 40 years old with Graves' ophthalmopathy.

This clonotype has a count of ten or more. V is TRBV20-1 and J is TRBJ2-7; possibly TRBD1 for D (5 bases). Germline lookup yields CDR1 DFQATT and CDR2 SNEGSKA (reference sequence). V dropped 3 bases and J dropped 6 bases, with 15 bases sitting between them. This CDR3 is built from 13 residues. The CDR3 protein is CSARQQGRSEQYF. As DNA, the CDR3 is TGCAGTGCTAGGCAGCAGGGAAGAAGCGAGCAGTACTTC.

This clonotype was recorded at least ten times. The chain employs TRBV6-2 or TRBV6-3 and TRBJ1-6; 7 bases line up with TRBD1. Trimming cost V 6 bases and J 4 bases; bases outside gene matches: 12. The CDR3 contains 17 residues. From germline, CDR1 is MNHEY and CDR2 SVGEGT. Written as DNA, the CDR3 is TGTGCCAGCAGGTCGGATTATGGGGACAGTTATAATTCACCCCTCCACTTT. Translation: CASRSDYGDSYNSPLHF.

The V gene is TRBV6-1, the J gene TRBJ1-1, with TRBD1 identical over 8 bases. The CDR3 is made up of 19 amino acids. The V segment lost 2 bases and the J segment 4 bases; nucleotides outside the gene matches: 18. From germline, CDR1 is MNHNS and CDR2 SASEGT. The CDR3 sequence is CASSERPEAGGGLGTEAFF. The CDR3, as DNA: TGTGCCAGCAGTGAAAGGCCGGAGGCAGGGGGCGGCTTAGGCACTGAAGCTTTCTTT.

This clonotype occurred many times. V usage is TRBV7-2 and J usage is TRBJ2-7; 9 positions agree with TRBD1. The CDR3 is 14 amino acids. V lost 6 bases and J lost 3; bases outside the gene matches: 6. CDR1 and CDR2 (germline): SGHTA, FQGNSA. The DNA for the CDR3 is TGTGCCAGCAGGACGGGACAGGGTTACTACGAGCAGTACTTC. This gives the protein CASRTGQGYYEQYF.

This chain joins TRBV18 and TRBJ1-2, with 7 bases lining up with TRBD1. Per the germline V gene, CDR1 is KGHSH and CDR2 is LQKENI. The CDR3 loop spans 16 amino acids. The ends lost 0 bases at V and 4 bases at J; junction bases unmatched: 8. CDR3 DNA sequence: TGTGCCAGCTCACCACCGGGGACAGCCTCTTCCTATGGCTACACCTTC. It codes for CASSPPGTASSYGYTF.

This clonotype turned up a few times. The chain recombines TRBV7-9 with TRBJ2-2; no clear D. CDR3 length: 14 amino acids. Germline values: CDR1 SEHNR, CDR2 FQNEAQ (reference sequence). Trimming removed 6 bases at V and 0 bases at J, with 8 bases between. The CDR3 region has the DNA TGTGCCAGCAGAGACGGTGCGAACACCGGGGAGCTGTTTTTT. Translation: CASRDGANTGELFF.

CDR3 sequence: CASTARANYGYTF. The CDR3 DNA reads TGTGCCAGTACGGCCCGAGCTAACTATGGCTACACCTTC. This chain uses TRBV19 with TRBJ1-2, with D unresolved. Germline-derived CDR1 and CDR2 are LNHDA and SQIVND (reference sequence). Trimming removed 7 bases at V and 0 bases at J, with 9 bases between. This CDR3 region has 13 residues.

This clonotype was found many times. The V gene is TRBV19, the J gene TRBJ2-7, with 9 bases that match TRBD1. V was pared by 3 bases and J by 3 bases, with 9 bases of the junction left unmatched. The CDR3 sequence is 16 residues long. CDR1 is LNHDA and CDR2 is SQIVND in the germline V gene (reference sequence). This CDR3 is CASSIAGTGFDYEQYF. Here the CDR3 DNA reads TGTGCCAGTAGTATCGCCGGGACAGGGTTCGACTACGAGCAGTACTTC.

This clonotype was seen at least ten times. The chain joins TRBV3-1 to TRBJ1-1, with 7 bases aligning to TRBD1. Per the germline V gene, CDR1 is LGHDT and CDR2 is YNNKEL (reference sequence). V shed 3 bases, J shed 7 bases, and the junction held 5 bases outside the gene matches. This CDR3 is 13 amino acids long. Written as DNA, the CDR3 is TGTGCCAGCAGCCAGCGCCGGGACAGTGAAGCTTTCTTT. This translates into CASSQRRDSEAFF.

Ten or more counts support this clonotype. The rearrangement joins TRBV5-1 to TRBJ2-7; D is uncertain. Deletions cut 7 bases from V and 0 bases from J, with 14 bases between. The V gene's germline CDR1 is SGHRS and CDR2 YFSETQ. The CDR3 contains 14 residues. The CDR3, as DNA: TGCGCCAGCGGTCGGGTCTCCAGCTCCTACGAGCAGTACTTC. Translation: CASGRVSSSYEQYF.

This clonotype showed up many times. The chain carries TRBV6-5 and TRBJ1-2, with D unresolved. Trimming took off 0 bases at V and 8 bases at J, with 10 bases between the two ends. Germline V lookup: CDR1 MNHEY, CDR2 SVGAGI. The CDR3 sequence is 13 residues long. Here the CDR3 DNA reads TGTGCCAGCAGTTACTCGTACCTTTCGGGCTACACCTTC. It encodes CASSYSYLSGYTF.

This clonotype was seen repeatedly, ten times or more. V is TRBV7-9 and J is TRBJ1-5; D perhaps matches TRBD1 (5 bases). The V end was cut by 4 bases, the J end by 3 bases, with 10 bases between. Germline V lookup: CDR1 SEHNR, CDR2 FQNEAQ (reference sequence). The CDR3 length is 14 residues. The CDR3 region has the DNA TGTGCCAGCAGCTCGACAGAAAACAATCAGCCCCAGCATTTT. This gives the protein CASSSTENNQPQHF.

This clonotype was picked up many times. The chain employs TRBV6-2 or TRBV6-3 and TRBJ1-2; D is possibly TRBD1 (6 bases). The ends were cut back, 8 bases at V and 4 bases at J, with 14 bases in the middle. CDR3 length equals 13 residues. Germline V gene sequence: CDR1 MNHEY, CDR2 SVGEGT. As DNA, the CDR3 is TGTGCCAGCGTCCAGGGGATATCCTATGGCTACACCTTC. Translated, it gives CASVQGISYGYTF.

CDR3 loop: CASSQDTDGNTIYF. For the CDR3, the DNA is TGCGCCAGCAGCCAGGACACCGACGGAAACACCATATATTTT. The chain has TRBV5-1 and TRBJ1-3; D may be TRBD1 (5 bases). Trimming cost V 4 bases and J 4 bases, with 12 bases left between them. CDR3 size: 14 residues. The germline V gene has CDR1 SGHRS and CDR2 YFSETQ.

In its sample, this clonotype was seen many times. The chain's CDR3 is CSGRDTRTTEAFF. CDR3 sequence (DNA): TGCAGCGGAAGGGACACACGAACCACTGAAGCTTTCTTT. The chain has TRBV29-1 and TRBJ1-1; weak D call: TRBD1 (6 bases). V shed 7 bases and J shed 4 bases, with 16 bases lying between them. Germline CDR1 and CDR2: SQVTM and ANQGSEA. The CDR3 has 13 residues.

This clonotype was detected many times. This chain links TRBV2 with TRBJ1-2; D is perhaps TRBD1 (5 bases). Germline V gene data show CDR1 as SNHLY and CDR2 as FYNNEI. V was trimmed by 6 bases and J by 5 bases, leaving 13 bases between them. This CDR3 spans 13 amino acids. The CDR3 is CASRAQENYGYTF. Written as DNA, the CDR3 is TGTGCCAGCAGGGCACAGGAGAATTATGGCTACACCTTC.

About this clonotype itself: A much more abundant neighbour one base away suggests this may be a read error. The chain uses TRBV10-1 and TRBJ1-1, with D possibly TRBD1 on 5 matching bases. CDR3 length equals 13 residues. Germline lookup yields CDR1 WNHNN and CDR2 SYGVQD (reference sequence). Trimming shortened V by 0 bases and J by 3 bases, and 5 bases separated the two germline ends. DNA of the CDR3: TGCGCCAGCAGTGAGTCAGGGGACACTGAAGCTTTCTTT. This encodes CASSESGDTEAFF.

Ten or more counts support this clonotype. This chain uses TRBV20-1 with TRBJ1-2; D remains unclear. The CDR3 has 12 residues. Germline V gene data show CDR1 as DFQATT and CDR2 as SNEGSKA (reference sequence). The V end was cut by 3 bases, the J end by 7 bases, with 12 bases between. CDR3 sequence (DNA): TGCAGTGCTAGGGGGTATTACGCTGGCTACACCTTC. This gives the protein CSARGYYAGYTF.

Many counts were recorded for this clonotype. The chain recombines TRBV6-1 with TRBJ2-5; D remains unclear. Per germline, CDR1 MNHNS and CDR2 SASEGT. Trimming removed 4 bases at V and 1 base at J, with 7 bases between. The CDR3 covers 13 residues. The CDR3 spells CASSGAAQETQYF. CDR3 nucleotide sequence: TGTGCCAGCAGTGGGGCAGCCCAAGAGACCCAGTACTTC.

This chain connects TRBV6-1 to TRBJ1-6, with D tentatively TRBD1 (6 bases). This CDR3 is 12 amino acids long. V lost 8 bases and J 11 bases, leaving 13 bases between the germline ends. Germline V gives CDR1 MNHNS, CDR2 SASEGT. CDR3 DNA: TGTGCCAGCGCCCTGGGGGCGGCACCCCTCCACTTT. It encodes CASALGAAPLHF.